Each of the 23 T cell receptor beta chains below was sequenced from the same sample in a study of T cell repertoires in cytomegalovirus infection. TCRdb recomputed calls from the reads with MiXCR, one row per CDR3 protein. The table shows more than 400,000 distinct CDR3 sequences, with around 27% occurring only once. Material for sequencing was PBMCs. The receptors were gathered from a human donor in good health (CMV status not recorded). Some clones in this sample may be carry-over from other donors' samples.

This clonotype was counted ten times or more. The chain joins TRBV7-6 to TRBJ1-1, with D possibly TRBD1 on 6 matching bases. Germline CDR1 reads SGHVS; CDR2 reads FNYEAQ. CDR3 length equals 15 residues. Trimming pared 1 base from V and 1 base from J, leaving 10 bases between. The DNA of the CDR3 is TGTGCCAGCAGCTTAGTTTCCAGGGGGAACACTGAAGCTTTCTTT. Protein sequence: CASSLVSRGNTEAFF.

The V and J genes are TRBV6-1 and TRBJ1-4; 7 positions match TRBD1. Germline V CDR1 and CDR2: MNHNS, SASEGT. V lost 6 bases, J lost 2 bases, and 6 bases stayed unmatched. The CDR3 is 15 amino acids. This CDR3 reads CASRRKGATNEKLFF. The CDR3 DNA reads as TGTGCCAGCAGAAGAAAGGGGGCCACTAATGAAAAACTGTTTTTT.

The sample holds many counts of this clonotype. The chain carries TRBV7-2 and TRBJ2-1; 8 positions agree with TRBD2. The CDR3 runs to 22 residues. Germline values: CDR1 SGHTA, CDR2 FQGNSA. After removal of 3 bases from V and 0 bases from J, the junction contained 22 bases not matched to a gene. CDR3 protein: CASSFPLESAGGTPSSYNEQFF. CDR3 coding DNA: TGTGCCAGCAGCTTTCCCCTCGAAAGTGCGGGAGGTACCCCGAGCTCCTACAATGAGCAGTTCTTC.

The chain is built from TRBV11-3 and TRBJ2-5; D is ambiguous. The CDR3 sequence is 14 residues long. Germline CDR1 and CDR2: SGHNT and YENEEA. V lost 4 bases and J 3 bases, leaving 12 bases between the germline ends. CDR3 bases: TGTGCCAGCAGCTCGACGGACGGCAAAGAGACCCAGTACTTC. Encoded protein: CASSSTDGKETQYF.

V is TRBV6-6 and J is TRBJ1-4, with unresolved D. Trimming took 11 bases from V and 8 from J, leaving 12 bases between them. This CDR3 is 11 amino acids long. Per germline, CDR1 MNHNY and CDR2 SVGAGI (reference sequence). The CDR3 is CASRRSEKLFF. DNA for the CDR3: TGTGCCTCCCGCAGGTCCGAAAAACTGTTTTTT.

This clonotype came up a few times. The gene calls are TRBV29-1 and TRBJ2-2; D perhaps matches TRBD2 (5 bases). The CDR3 loop spans 14 amino acids. The V and J ends lost 2 bases and 1 base respectively, with 8 bases between them. CDR1 SQVTM and CDR2 ANQGSEA come from the germline V gene. Here the CDR3 DNA reads TGCAGCGTTGAACAGACTATGAACACCGGGGAGCTGTTTTTT. Protein product: CSVEQTMNTGELFF.

In its sample, this clonotype was seen a few times. The rearrangement joins TRBV25-1 to TRBJ2-2, with D perhaps matching TRBD1 (6 bases). This CDR3 has 15 residues. V lost 5 bases and J 4 bases, leaving 14 bases between the germline ends. From germline, CDR1 is MGHDK and CDR2 SYGVNS. In DNA, the CDR3 is TGTGCCAGCAGTAGGTCAGGGGCGGTCACCGGGGAGCTGTTTTTT. This encodes CASSRSGAVTGELFF.

The table lists this clonotype with a few counts. The junction and the germline gene differ at one end; a read error may be behind it. V gene TRBV11-3 combines with J gene TRBJ1-2; 9 bases line up with TRBD1. This CDR3 has 13 residues. Per germline, CDR1 SGHNT and CDR2 YENEEA. The CDR3 region is CASSSLRQGGAFF. CDR3 in DNA: TGTGCCAGCAGCTCCTTACGACAGGGGGGAGCCTTCTTC.

In its sample, this clonotype was seen a few times. The chain combines TRBV5-1 with TRBJ2-5; 10 bases are a match to TRBD2. Per germline, CDR1 SGHRS and CDR2 YFSETQ. V lost 0 bases and J lost 1; bases outside the gene matches: 9. CDR3 size: 18 residues. CDR3 in amino acids: CASSLGLAGVRAQETQYF. The CDR3 DNA follows: TGCGCCAGCAGCTTGGGGCTAGCGGGAGTTCGGGCCCAAGAGACCCAGTACTTC.

The table lists this clonotype with many counts. The chain employs TRBV7-9 and TRBJ2-1; 8 bases map to TRBD1. The CDR3 totals 13 residues. J lost 5 bases, V lost 5 bases, and 2 bases had no gene match. CDR1 and CDR2 (germline): SEHNR, FQNEAQ (reference sequence). The CDR3 DNA sequence: TGTGCCAGCAGCACACAGGGGGACAATGAGCAGTTCTTC. It specifies CASSTQGDNEQFF.

This clonotype was seen repeatedly, ten times or more. The chain couples TRBV7-2 to TRBJ2-2; D unresolved. The V end was cut by 1 base, the J end by 8 bases, with 11 bases between. Germline V gene data show CDR1 as SGHTA and CDR2 as FQGNSA. The CDR3 is 14 amino acids. The CDR3 DNA sequence: TGTGCCAGCAGCTTAGATTGTCTGTGTGGGGAGCTGTTTTTT. Amino acid sequence: CASSLDCLCGELFF. Variable domain in full (rest from reference TRBV7-2 and TRBJ2-2): GAGVSQSPSNKVTEKGKDVELRCDPISGHTALYWYRQSLGQGLEFLIYFQGNSAPDKSGLPSDRFSAERTGGSVSTLTIQRTQQEDSAVYLCASSLDCLCGELFFGEGSRLTVL.

This chain joins TRBV20-1 and TRBJ2-7, with 12 positions matching TRBD2. Losses at the gene ends were 3 bases for V and 7 bases for J; bases not matched to a gene: 10. The CDR3 sequence is 15 residues long. Germline V lookup: CDR1 DFQATT, CDR2 SNEGSKA (reference sequence). In DNA, the CDR3 is TGCAGTGCTAGTCGGATCTCCGGACTAGCGGGAGAGCAGTACGTC. As protein: CSASRISGLAGEQYV.

The sample holds many counts of this clonotype. The rearrangement joins TRBV7-2 to TRBJ2-7; D might be TRBD2 (6 bases). The CDR3 totals 13 residues. Trimming left V 5 bases short and J 5 bases short, with 13 bases between. CDR1 is SGHTA, CDR2 FQGNSA, per germline. CDR3 in DNA: TGTGCCAGCAGCCCCGGTGGAGGGGACGAGCAGTACTTC. Encoded protein: CASSPGGGDEQYF.

The V gene is TRBV7-2, the J gene TRBJ2-1, with D possibly TRBD2 on 7 matching bases. Trimming took 7 bases from V and 7 from J, leaving 17 bases between them. The CDR3 sequence is 14 residues long. Germline values: CDR1 SGHTA, CDR2 FQGNSA. Here the CDR3 reads CASTLLGGGNEQFF. The CDR3 coding sequence is TGTGCCAGCACCCTCTTAGGGGGAGGGAATGAGCAGTTCTTC. The whole variable domain, remainder taken from reference TRBV7-2 and TRBJ2-1, is GAGVSQSPSNKVTEKGKDVELRCDPISGHTALYWYRQSLGQGLEFLIYFQGNSAPDKSGLPSDRFSAERTGGSVSTLTIQRTQQEDSAVYLCASTLLGGGNEQFFGPGTRLTVL.

This clonotype has a handful of counts. The genes are TRBV10-3 and TRBJ2-3; D call uncertain. The CDR3 is 12 residues long. The germline CDR1 and CDR2 sequences are ENHRY and SYGVKD. Trimming removed 5 bases at V and 4 bases at J, with 7 bases between. CDR3 DNA sequence: TGTGCCATCAGTAAGTTAGCAGATACGCAGTATTTT. Protein sequence: CAISKLADTQYF.

The rearrangement joins TRBV6-1 to TRBJ1-6, with 7 nucleotides matching TRBD1. Germline loops: CDR1 MNHNS, CDR2 SASEGT. CDR3 length: 15 amino acids. V shed 6 bases, J shed 7 bases, and the junction held 9 bases outside the gene matches. DNA for the CDR3: TGTGCCAGCAGCTATACGACAGGGACCAATTCACCCCTCCACTTT. It translates to CASSYTTGTNSPLHF.

CDR3 in DNA: TGTGCCAGCAGCCCAGCGGGACTAGCCGCAATCGGGGCAGAGACCCAGTACTTC. As protein: CASSPAGLAAIGAETQYF. This chain uses TRBV3-1 with TRBJ2-5, with 9 bases identical to TRBD2. The ends lost 4 bases at V and 4 bases at J; junction bases unmatched: 16. This CDR3 has 18 residues. CDR1 and CDR2 from the germline V gene are LGHDT and YNNKEL (reference sequence).

The chain has TRBV11-3 and TRBJ2-2; tentatively, D is TRBD1 (5 bases). The germline gives CDR1 SGHNT, CDR2 YENEEA. Trimming cost V 2 bases and J 0 bases, with 16 bases left between them. The CDR3 totals 18 residues. The CDR3 DNA is TGTGCCAGCAGCTTAACTGGTTCGTCCAGGGCGAACACCGGGGAGCTGTTTTTT. Translated: CASSLTGSSRANTGELFF.

This clonotype has only a few counts. This chain links TRBV11-2 with TRBJ2-1; D call uncertain. V was pared by 0 bases and J by 10 bases, with 13 bases between. The CDR3 loop spans 14 amino acids. From germline, CDR1 is SGHAT and CDR2 FQNNGV. The CDR3 sequence: CASSLEVGLKEQFF. The CDR3, as DNA: TGTGCCAGCAGCTTAGAGGTTGGCCTCAAAGAGCAGTTCTTC.

V and J are TRBV12-3 or TRBV12-4 and TRBJ2-5; D is unclear. The CDR3 consists of 12 residues. The germline V and J ends were trimmed by 6 bases and 5 bases, with 10 bases remaining between them. CDR3 sequence reads: CASRKGSETQYF. CDR3 nucleotide sequence: TGTGCCAGCAGGAAAGGGTCGGAGACCCAGTACTTC.

This clonotype was observed a few times. This chain connects TRBV19 to TRBJ1-2; 8 nucleotides align to TRBD1. J was trimmed by 7 bases and V by 7 bases; bases with no gene match: 8. The CDR3 loop spans 13 amino acids. Germline CDR1 reads LNHDA; CDR2 reads SQIVND (reference sequence). In DNA, the CDR3 is TGTGCCAGTATTCCGACAGGGGTGGCTGGCTACACCTTC. It yields the protein CASIPTGVAGYTF.

The chain carries TRBV7-9 and TRBJ1-5, with D uncertain. Trimming pared 5 bases from V and 6 bases from J, leaving 11 bases between. CDR3 size: 13 residues. CDR1 and CDR2 from the germline V gene are SEHNR and FQNEAQ (reference sequence). The CDR3 is CASSLTLGQPQHF. The DNA for the CDR3 is TGTGCCAGCAGCCTAACTTTGGGTCAGCCCCAGCATTTT.

This sequence joins TRBV28 and TRBJ1-5; a weak D match, TRBD1 (6 bases). Trimming cost V 8 bases and J 3 bases, with 23 bases left between them. CDR1 MDHEN and CDR2 SYDVKM come from the germline V gene. The CDR3 spans 17 residues. CDR3 residues: CASSSTGRGSFNQPQHF. The DNA for the CDR3 is TGTGCCAGCTCCTCCACCGGCAGGGGCAGTTTCAATCAGCCCCAGCATTTT.